Each of the 19 T cell receptor beta chains below was sequenced from the same sample in a study of blood T cell repertoires in COVID-19. The table came from immunoSEQ multiplex PCR; TCRdb's copy has only in-frame clones and leaves some out. The sample contains some 60,000 clones, about 90% of which appear only once. The sample consisted of peripheral blood. The origin of the receptors is a man aged 55 to 69 with acute or convalescent COVID-19.

This chain uses TRBV4-2 with TRBJ1-6; no definite D call. V shed 3 bases and J shed 0 bases, with 9 bases lying between them. Germline V CDR1 and CDR2: LGHNA, YNFKEQ. The CDR3 is 16 residues long. For the CDR3, the DNA is TGTGCCAGCAGCCAGTCCCCAGGCTCCTATAATTCACCCCTCCACTTT. It codes for CASSQSPGSYNSPLHF.

J is TRBJ2-7 and V is TRBV6-1, with D unclear. The CDR3 totals 15 residues. Germline V CDR1 and CDR2: MNHNS, SASEGT. V lost 2 bases and J lost 3, with 14 bases in between. The CDR3 nucleotides read TGTGCCAGCAGTGAACGATCAGGCCGTGGCTACGAGCAGTACTTC. Translated: CASSERSGRGYEQYF.

This chain connects TRBV28 to TRBJ2-7; TRBD2 matches at 9 bases. The CDR3 is 15 amino acids. CDR1 is MDHEN, CDR2 SYDVKM, per germline. After removal of 3 bases from V and 7 bases from J, the junction contained 10 bases not matched to a gene. CDR3 nucleotides: TGTGCCAGCAGTTTGGCGGGAGGGCCCCTAGGGGAGCAGTACTTC. The encoded protein is CASSLAGGPLGEQYF.

This clone came up once. This chain joins TRBV28 and TRBJ2-3, with D possibly being TRBD2 (6 bases). The CDR3 extends over 15 amino acids. Germline CDR1 is MDHEN and CDR2 is SYDVKM. Trimming pared 1 base from V and 5 bases from J, leaving 13 bases between. The CDR3 region is CASSLSGDQKDTQYF. The CDR3 coding sequence is TGTGCCAGCAGTTTATCGGGAGATCAGAAAGATACGCAGTATTTT.

This clone was seen a handful of times. This sequence joins TRBV9 and TRBJ1-2, with 7 bases that match TRBD1. V trimming: 4 bases; J trimming: 8 bases; junction bases outside the gene matches: 8. CDR3 size: 13 residues. Germline assignment: CDR1 SGDLS and CDR2 YYNGEE. The CDR3 region is CASSTPGTEGYTF. CDR3 nucleotide sequence: TGTGCCAGCAGCACCCCCGGGACAGAAGGCTACACCTTC.

This chain joins TRBV5-6 and TRBJ2-7; D may be TRBD1 (6 bases). The CDR3 loop spans 13 amino acids. V gave up 5 bases and J gave up 4 bases, with 13 bases separating them. Germline CDR1 and CDR2: SGHDT and YYEEEE. The CDR3 coding sequence is TGTGCCAGCAGGTCCCGACAGGCTTACGAGCAGTACTTC. Amino acids: CASRSRQAYEQYF.

J is TRBJ2-5 and V is TRBV19; possible D gene TRBD1, 6 bases. Germline assignment: CDR1 LNHDA and CDR2 SQIVND (reference sequence). The V and J ends lost 5 bases and 2 bases respectively, with 12 bases between them. This CDR3 is built from 14 residues. CDR3 DNA sequence: TGTGCCAGTAGTCACAGGGCTGGACAAGAGACCCAGTACTTC. Its protein product is CASSHRAGQETQYF.

The chain recombines TRBV5-5 with TRBJ1-1; no clear D gene. Germline V gene sequence: CDR1 SGHKS, CDR2 YYEKEE (reference sequence). The CDR3 consists of 15 residues. V lost 4 bases, J lost 1 base, and 14 bases lay in between. The DNA for the CDR3 is TGTGCCAGCAGCCGAGAGTGGGCTACGAACACTGAAGCTTTCTTT. Residues: CASSREWATNTEAFF.

The CDR3 is CASSARGEKLFF. DNA for the CDR3: TGTGCCAGCAGCGCTCGAGGTGAAAAACTGTTTTTT. The chain combines TRBV9 with TRBJ1-4; D unclear. Trimming shortened V by 3 bases and J by 7 bases, and 7 bases separated the two germline ends. Germline CDR1 and CDR2: SGDLS and YYNGEE. The CDR3 runs to 12 residues.

The CDR3: CAMESQARGVAGYTF. The CDR3 nucleotides are TGTGCCATGGAGAGCCAAGCCAGGGGAGTTGCTGGCTACACCTTC. The chain is built from TRBV30 and TRBJ1-2; a possible D gene is TRBD1 (6 bases). The V end was cut by 8 bases, the J end by 7 bases, with 26 bases between. Per the germline V gene, CDR1 is GTSNPN and CDR2 is SVGIG (reference sequence). CDR3 size: 15 residues.

V gene TRBV28 combines with J gene TRBJ1-2; D is unclear. The CDR3 consists of 15 residues. V lost 6 bases and J lost 5, with 19 bases in between. Per germline, CDR1 MDHEN and CDR2 SYDVKM. This CDR3 is CASRPPGLNRYGYTF. Written as DNA, the CDR3 is TGTGCCAGCAGGCCCCCGGGATTGAATAGGTATGGCTACACCTTC.

The chain carries TRBV28 and TRBJ2-1; 10 bases are a match to TRBD1. V lost 5 bases and J lost 4; bases outside the gene matches: 5. Germline-derived CDR1 and CDR2 are MDHEN and SYDVKM. This CDR3 spans 15 amino acids. The CDR3 coding sequence is TGTGCCAGCAGTGGCCCGGGACAGGGGTACAATGAGCAGTTCTTC. This codes for CASSGPGQGYNEQFF.

This clone came up once. The rearrangement links TRBV2 to TRBJ1-6; the match to TRBD1 covers 12 bases. Germline V gene lookup returns CDR1 SNHLY and CDR2 FYNNEI. Unmatched junction bases numbered 4, after V lost 5 bases and J lost 5 bases. This CDR3 is built from 16 residues. The CDR3 protein is CASSWDRGLNNSPLHF. The CDR3 DNA is TGTGCCAGCAGTTGGGACAGGGGGCTGAATAATTCACCCCTCCACTTT. The full variable domain, rest sourced from reference TRBV2 and TRBJ1-6, is EPEVTQTPSHQVTQMGQEVILRCVPISNHLYFYWYRQILGQKVEFLVSFYNNEISEKSEIFDDQFSVERPDGSNFTLKIRSTKLEDSAMYFCASSWDRGLNNSPLHFGNGTRLTVT.

The gene calls are TRBV5-1 and TRBJ1-1; a possible D gene is TRBD1 (5 bases). CDR3 size: 14 residues. The germline gives CDR1 SGHRS, CDR2 YFSETQ. V lost 5 bases, J lost 5 bases, and 16 bases lay in between. In DNA form, the CDR3 reads TGCGCCAGCAGTTCAGACAGCCCTAAGACTGAAGCTTTCTTT. Its protein is CASSSDSPKTEAFF.

CDR3 nucleotides: TGTGCCAGCAGTTCCCGCCCAGGTAGCGAAAACACCGGGGAGCTGTTTTTT. Translated: CASSSRPGSENTGELFF. The J gene is TRBJ2-2, the V gene TRBV7-8; possible D gene TRBD2, 5 bases. Trimming pared 6 bases from V and 2 bases from J, leaving 19 bases between. Germline assignment: CDR1 SGHVS and CDR2 FQNEAQ. The CDR3 spans 17 residues. Full variable domain (rest looked up from reference TRBV7-8 and TRBJ2-2): GAGVSQSPRYKVAKRGQDVALRCDPISGHVSLFWYQQALGQGPEFLTYFQNEAQLDKSGLPSDRFFAERPEGSVSTLKIQRTQQEDSAVYLCASSSRPGSENTGELFFGEGSRLTVL.

This clone was picked up one time. V gene TRBV6-2 or TRBV6-3 combines with J gene TRBJ1-5; D is undetermined. The CDR3 totals 16 residues. Trimming shortened V by 5 bases and J by 5 bases, and 19 bases separated the two germline ends. Per germline, CDR1 MNHEY and CDR2 SVGEGT. CDR3 region: CASSRIRARGHQPQHF. The DNA for the CDR3 is TGTGCCAGCAGTCGAATTCGGGCCAGAGGGCATCAGCCCCAGCATTTT.

This chain connects TRBV29-1 to TRBJ1-1; 7 bases fit TRBD1. V lost 4 bases, J lost 4 bases, and 6 bases stayed unmatched. Germline V gene sequence: CDR1 SQVTM, CDR2 ANQGSEA. This CDR3 contains 13 residues. The CDR3, as DNA: TGCAGCGTTGTGCGACAGGGTACCACTGAAGCTTTCTTT. Its translation: CSVVRQGTTEAFF. Combining the CDR3 with reference TRBV29-1 and TRBJ1-1 gives the whole variable domain SAVISQKPSRDICQRGTSLTIQCQVDSQVTMMFWYRQQPGQSLTLIATANQGSEATYESGFVIDKFPISRPNLTFSTLTVSNMSPEDSSIYLCSVVRQGTTEAFFGQGTRLTVV.

This chain connects TRBV7-2 to TRBJ2-3; D uncertain. The CDR3 consists of 18 residues. Germline values: CDR1 SGHTA, CDR2 FQGNSA. The V end lost 3 bases, the J end lost 6 bases, and 25 bases lay between the germline ends. CDR3 coding DNA: TGTGCCAGCAGCTTTGATAGCTTAGTAGCTACCCAACTCGATACGCAGTATTTT. Protein: CASSFDSLVATQLDTQYF.

The V call is TRBV7-9, the J call TRBJ2-7, with 13 bases lining up with TRBD2. V was pared by 5 bases and J by 6 bases, with 7 bases of the junction left unmatched. Looked up from germline, CDR1 is SEHNR and CDR2 is FQNEAQ (reference sequence). The CDR3 consists of 15 residues. The CDR3, as DNA: TGTGCCAGCAGCCAAAGGGGGACTAGCGGGGCCGAGCAGTACTTC. Its translation: CASSQRGTSGAEQYF.